This entry is about one TCR beta chain. The entry originates in a study of blood T cells in healthy people across ages. Trimming took off 7 bases at V and 5 bases at J, with 9 bases between the two ends. The CDR3 is 12 amino acids. From germline, CDR1 is SGHAT and CDR2 FQDESV (reference sequence). Combining a sample-barcoded 5' primer with a J-beta primer mix, a second PCR ran for 7 to 11 cycles. TCRdb passed the 5' RACE reads through MiXCR, listing each CDR3 protein once. The sample yields around 620,000 distinct CDR3 sequences, approximately 30% seen once. J is TRBJ1-5 and V is TRBV11-1, with D hard to call. The clonotype originates from a woman aged 70-85 years in good health. Sequenced sample: blood. The CDR3 sequence: CASKDGDQPQHF. The CDR3, as DNA: TGTGCCAGCAAGGACGGCGATCAGCCCCAGCATTTT. Using reference TRBV11-1 and TRBJ1-5 for the parts outside the CDR3, the full variable domain is EAEVAQSPRYKITEKSQAVAFWCDPISGHATLYWYRQILGQGPELLVQFQDESVVDDSQLPKDRFSAERLKGVDSTLKIQPAELGDSAMYLCASKDGDQPQHFGDGTRLSIL.